One and the same sample provided the 15 T cell receptor beta chains below, sequenced in a study of blood T cell repertoires in COVID-19 (TCRdb year 2020). The library was prepared using the immunoSEQ multiplex PCR assay. TCRdb provides this immuneACCESS table in a form limited to in-frame rearrangements. Some clones are lacking; in checked studies, under half of them reflect an unresolved V gene, and why the rest are absent is not known. Within this sample are under 70,000 clones, with less than 85% of them counted one time only. The leading ten clones occupy about 20% of the sample. The specimen was peripheral blood. The receptors stem from a man aged 60 to 75 with acute or convalescent COVID-19.

The genes are TRBV9 and TRBJ1-3; D unresolved. V was trimmed by 3 bases and J by 1 base, leaving 20 bases between them. The CDR3 is 18 amino acids. Germline assignment: CDR1 SGDLS and CDR2 YYNGEE. The chain's CDR3 is CASSGGGGGIASGNTIYF. CDR3 sequence (DNA): TGTGCCAGCAGCGGTGGCGGAGGCGGAATAGCTTCTGGAAACACCATATATTTT.

The rearrangement links TRBV2 to TRBJ2-1; TRBD2 matches at 7 bases. CDR1 SNHLY and CDR2 FYNNEI come from the germline V gene. The CDR3 has 15 residues. J gave up 8 bases and V 7 bases, and 14 bases lay outside the gene matches. The CDR3 is CASTPLQVTSHEQFF. CDR3 coding DNA: TGTGCCAGCACCCCTTTGCAGGTGACTAGCCATGAGCAGTTCTTC.

The J gene is TRBJ1-5, the V gene TRBV19; the match to TRBD1 covers 9 bases. The germline V gene encodes CDR1 LNHDA and CDR2 SQIVND (reference sequence). Germline trimming cut 7 bases from V and 7 bases from J; bases unmatched to any gene: 11. This CDR3 region has 15 residues. Written as DNA, the CDR3 is TGTGCCAGTAAGACTCCGGGACAGGGAGGGCAGCCCCAGCATTTT. Translated: CASKTPGQGGQPQHF.

This clone occurred a few times. The chain combines TRBV9 with TRBJ1-4; D perhaps matches TRBD1 (5 bases). Deletions cut 0 bases from V and 7 bases from J, with 13 bases between. The V gene's germline CDR1 is SGDLS and CDR2 YYNGEE. The CDR3 spans 15 residues. The CDR3 DNA is TGTGCCAGCAGCGTAGGCGGGGGTTTTTCTGAAAAACTGTTTTTT. This sequence encodes CASSVGGGFSEKLFF. The full variable domain, in which reference TRBV9 and TRBJ1-4 provide the parts outside the CDR3, is DSGVTQTPKHLITATGQRVTLRCSPRSGDLSVYWYQQSLDQGLQFLIQYYNGEERAKGNILERFSAQQFPDLHSELNLSSLELGDSALYFCASSVGGGFSEKLFFGSGTQLSVL.

This clone has just one count. The chain uses TRBV19 and TRBJ1-5; D remains ambiguous. There are 16 residues in the CDR3. CDR1 and CDR2 from the germline V gene are LNHDA and SQIVND (reference sequence). The ends were cut back, 3 bases at V and 0 bases at J, with 12 bases in the middle. CDR3 coding DNA: TGTGCCAGTAGTATCGGCGGGGTTAATAGCAATCAGCCCCAGCATTTT. As protein: CASSIGGVNSNQPQHF. The variable domain in full, with the rest retrieved from reference TRBV19 and TRBJ1-5, is DGGITQSPKYLFRKEGQNVTLSCEQNLNHDAMYWYRQDPGQGLRLIYYSQIVNDFQKGDIAEGYSVSREKKESFPLTVTSAQKNPTAFYLCASSIGGVNSNQPQHFGDGTRLSIL.

The chain combines TRBV7-2 with TRBJ1-1, with TRBD1 matching over 9 bases. V dropped 3 bases and J dropped 2; count of bases not matched to a gene: 10. Germline CDR1 is SGHTA and CDR2 is FQGNSA. The CDR3 runs to 17 residues. CDR3 region: CASSFTTGGTSNTEAFF. The CDR3, as DNA: TGTGCCAGCAGCTTCACAACAGGGGGCACCTCTAACACTGAAGCTTTCTTT.

The CDR3 nucleotides are TGTGCCAGCAGCCCCCGGACATTCAACACAGATACGCAGTATTTT. Encoded protein: CASSPRTFNTDTQYF. V gene TRBV3-1 (or the pseudogene TRBV3-2) combines with J gene TRBJ2-3; D perhaps matches TRBD1 (5 bases). V gave up 4 bases and J gave up 2 bases, with 13 bases separating them. Germline V gene sequence: CDR1 LGHDT, CDR2 YNNKEL (reference sequence). The CDR3 runs 15 residues.

The chain has TRBV5-1 and TRBJ2-2; 7 positions agree with TRBD2. Trimming took 0 bases from V and 5 from J; bases not matched to a gene: 7. Germline loops: CDR1 SGHRS, CDR2 YFSETQ. CDR3 length: 16 residues. The CDR3 reads CASSLGGGFRTGELFF. DNA of the CDR3: TGCGCCAGCAGCTTGGGCGGGGGATTCAGGACCGGGGAGCTGTTTTTT.

The rearrangement links TRBV5-1 to TRBJ2-3; 7 positions match TRBD2. Per the germline V gene, CDR1 is SGHRS and CDR2 is YFSETQ. V was pared by 0 bases and J by 11 bases, with 6 bases of the junction left unmatched. CDR3 size: 13 residues. The CDR3 DNA reads as TGCGCCAGCAGCTTGGACAGACTAGCCCGGCAGTATTTT. The encoded protein is CASSLDRLARQYF.

The gene calls are TRBV3-1 (or the pseudogene TRBV3-2) and TRBJ2-1, with D possibly being TRBD1 (5 bases). The V end was cut by 0 bases, the J end by 0 bases, with 15 bases between. CDR3 length equals 18 residues. Germline CDR1 is LGHDT and CDR2 is YNNKEL (reference sequence). The CDR3 DNA sequence: TGTGCCAGCAGCCAAGATAGACAGCGATTCAGCTCCTACAATGAGCAGTTCTTC. It is translated as CASSQDRQRFSSYNEQFF.

V is TRBV5-1 and J is TRBJ2-6, with D perhaps matching TRBD1 (5 bases). Germline V lookup: CDR1 SGHRS, CDR2 YFSETQ. CDR3 length equals 16 residues. V was pared by 4 bases and J by 2 bases, with 13 bases between. The CDR3 coding sequence is TGCGCCAGCAGCCTCAGAGAAGGGGCTGGGGCCAACGTCCTGACTTTC. Translation gives CASSLREGAGANVLTF.

The CDR3, as DNA: TGTGCCAGCAGCCGGGAGTCTAACTATGGCTACACCTTC. Encoded protein: CASSRESNYGYTF. J is TRBJ1-2 and V is TRBV5-5, with D unresolved. Between the trimmed V and J ends, which lost 4 bases and 0 bases, there was a span of 7 bases. Germline values: CDR1 SGHKS, CDR2 YYEKEE (reference sequence). The CDR3 extends over 13 amino acids.

This clone was found once. One junction end does not reproduce the germline sequence, and a read error may be involved. The V gene is TRBV27, the J gene TRBJ2-2; 10 bases are a match to TRBD2. Germline assignment: CDR1 MNHEY and CDR2 SMNVEV (reference sequence). There are 15 residues in the CDR3. The CDR3 DNA is TGTGCCAGCAGCCCGGGACTAGCGAATACCGGGGAGCTGTTTTTT. Translation: CASSPGLANTGELFF.

This chain uses TRBV2 with TRBJ1-2, with unresolved D. Germline lookup yields CDR1 SNHLY and CDR2 FYNNEI. CDR3 length: 13 amino acids. The V and J ends lost 0 bases and 3 bases respectively, with 5 bases between them. CDR3 sequence: CASSEARHYGYTF. CDR3 nucleotide sequence: TGTGCCAGCAGTGAAGCGAGGCACTATGGCTACACCTTC.

The chain joins TRBV27 to TRBJ2-7; 10 nucleotides align to TRBD2. Germline CDR1 MNHEY, CDR2 SMNVEV (reference sequence). CDR3 length equals 15 residues. The trim removed 8 bases at V and 2 bases at J, leaving 9 bases unmatched. CDR3 DNA sequence: TGTGCCAGCCGAATTCTACTAGCGGGGACCTACGAGCAGTACTTC. Protein product: CASRILLAGTYEQYF.